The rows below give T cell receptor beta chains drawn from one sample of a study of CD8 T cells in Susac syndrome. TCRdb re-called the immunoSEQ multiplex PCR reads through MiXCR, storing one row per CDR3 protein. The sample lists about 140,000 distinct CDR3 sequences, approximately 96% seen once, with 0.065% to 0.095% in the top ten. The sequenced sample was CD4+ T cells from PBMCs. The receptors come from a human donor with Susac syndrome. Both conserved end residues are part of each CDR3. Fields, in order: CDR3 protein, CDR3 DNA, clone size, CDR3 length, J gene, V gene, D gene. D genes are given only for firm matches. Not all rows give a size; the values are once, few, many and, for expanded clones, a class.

CASSRASGQGAADTQYF | TGTGCCAGCAGCCGAGCATCTGGACAGGGGGCTGCAGATACGCAGTATTTT | NA | 17 | TRBJ2-3 | TRBV25-1 | TRBD1
CATSRVSTPAMYF | TGTGCCACCAGCAGAGTTTCGACACCAGCGATGTACTTC | NA | 13 | TRBJ2-7 | TRBV15 | NA
CASSPMAGTTDTQYF | TGTGCCAGCAGCCCCATGGCGGGAACCACAGATACGCAGTATTTT | NA | 15 | TRBJ2-3 | TRBV3-1 | NA
CASSLNTHIGGYSYEQYF | TGTGCCAGCAGTTTAAACACTCATATAGGGGGGTACTCCTACGAGCAGTACTTC | NA | 18 | TRBJ2-7 | TRBV28 | NA
CASSPFGGQPQHF | TGTGCCAGCAGCCCCTTCGGGGGGCAGCCCCAGCATTTT | NA | 13 | TRBJ1-5 | TRBV28 | NA
CSARAPQGQPGYGNQPQHF | TGCAGTGCTAGGGCGCCCCAAGGACAGCCCGGGTATGGCAATCAGCCCCAGCATTTT | NA | 19 | TRBJ1-5 | TRBV20-1 | NA
CSALTAISNQPQHF | TGCAGTGCTTTGACAGCTATTAGCAATCAGCCCCAGCATTTT | NA | 14 | TRBJ1-5 | TRBV20-1 | NA
CSASRPGTVNYGYTF | TGCAGTGCTAGCAGACCCGGGACGGTGAACTATGGCTACACCTTC | NA | 15 | TRBJ1-2 | TRBV20-1 | NA
CASSLEGHAADTQYF | TGCGCCAGCAGCTTGGAGGGGCACGCAGCAGATACGCAGTATTTT | NA | 15 | TRBJ2-3 | TRBV5-1 | NA
CASSQDLQGDTQYF | TGTGCCAGCAGCCAAGACCTCCAGGGAGATACGCAGTATTTT | NA | 14 | TRBJ2-3 | TRBV3-1 | NA
CASKRGDTQYF | TGTGCCAGCAAACGTGGTGATACGCAGTATTTT | NA | 11 | TRBJ2-3 | TRBV11-2 | NA
CASGLLDTGEQYF | TGTGCTAGTGGTTTACTCGACACTGGCGAGCAGTACTTC | NA | 13 | TRBJ2-7 | TRBV12-5 | NA
CASSEGPAVGEQFF | TGTGCCAGCAGTGAAGGGCCGGCTGTGGGAGAGCAGTTCTTC | NA | 14 | TRBJ2-1 | TRBV2 | NA
CATSDPIAGGYNEQFF | TGTGCCACCAGTGATCCTATAGCGGGAGGGTACAATGAGCAGTTCTTC | NA | 16 | TRBJ2-1 | TRBV24-1 | TRBD2
CASSQQPSGAYNEQFF | TGCGCCAGCAGCCAACAACCTAGCGGGGCCTACAATGAGCAGTTCTTC | NA | 16 | TRBJ2-1 | TRBV4-1 | TRBD2
CASSLGEVTDTQYF | TGCGCCAGCAGCTTGGGGGAGGTTACAGATACGCAGTATTTT | NA | 14 | TRBJ2-3 | TRBV5-1 | NA
CASSLGAGNQPQHF | TGTGCCAGCAGCTTGGGGGCTGGGAATCAGCCCCAGCATTTT | NA | 14 | TRBJ1-5 | TRBV5-6 | NA
CSVGSFTGRTGQETQYF | TGCAGCGTTGGCTCCTTTACCGGGAGAACAGGGCAAGAGACCCAGTACTTC | NA | 17 | TRBJ2-5 | TRBV29-1 | NA
CSALGTSGNTKETQYF | TGCAGTGCCCTCGGGACTAGCGGAAACACAAAAGAGACCCAGTACTTC | NA | 16 | TRBJ2-5 | TRBV20-1 | TRBD2
CASNHFPVVAGNTIYF | TGTGCCAGCAACCATTTTCCGGTAGTAGCTGGAAACACCATATATTTT | NA | 16 | TRBJ1-3 | TRBV12-3/TRBV12-4 | NA
CASSPHQVAGLANEQFF | TGTGCCAGCAGCCCCCATCAGGTGGCGGGTCTTGCCAATGAGCAGTTCTTC | NA | 17 | TRBJ2-1 | TRBV3-1 | NA
CASSWTGRNEQYF | TGTGCCAGCAGTTGGACAGGGAGGAACGAGCAGTACTTC | NA | 13 | TRBJ2-7 | TRBV12-3/TRBV12-4 | TRBD1
CASSAEDTQYF | TGTGCCAGCAGCGCCGAAGATACGCAGTATTTT | once | 11 | TRBJ2-3 | TRBV9 | NA
CASSYSRRTDNEQFF | TGTGCCAGCAGTTACTCCAGGCGGACAGACAATGAGCAGTTCTTC | NA | 15 | TRBJ2-1 | TRBV6-5 | NA
CASSPSPDTQYF | TGCGCCAGCAGCCCATCACCCGATACGCAGTATTTT | NA | 12 | TRBJ2-3 | TRBV5-1 | NA
CATSGLGPYNEQFF | TGTGCCACCAGTGGGCTAGGCCCCTACAATGAGCAGTTCTTC | NA | 14 | TRBJ2-1 | TRBV24-1 | NA
CSFLNARETQYF | TGCAGCTTCCTGAATGCCCGGGAGACCCAGTACTTC | NA | 12 | TRBJ2-5 | TRBV29-1 | NA
CASSQAGAGDIQYF | TGTGCCAGCAGCCAAGCCGGGGCAGGGGACATTCAGTACTTC | NA | 14 | TRBJ2-4 | TRBV3-1 | NA
CASSYSRGDKPQHF | TGTGCCAGCAGTTACTCGAGGGGCGACAAACCCCAGCATTTT | NA | 14 | TRBJ1-5 | TRBV6-5 | NA
CASSLGDRRNSNQPQHF | TGTGCCAGCAGTTTAGGCGACAGGAGAAATAGCAATCAGCCCCAGCATTTT | NA | 17 | TRBJ1-5 | TRBV12-3/TRBV12-4 | NA
CASSQAGSNEQFF | TGTGCCAGCAGCCAAGCAGGTTCCAATGAGCAGTTCTTC | once | 13 | TRBJ2-1 | TRBV3-1 | NA
CASSRPGLAGVEQYF | TGTGCCAGCAGCCGCCCGGGACTAGCGGGAGTCGAGCAGTACTTC | NA | 15 | TRBJ2-7 | TRBV12-3/TRBV12-4 | TRBD2
CASSLDYTGELFF | TGCGCCAGCAGCTTGGATTACACCGGGGAGCTGTTTTTT | NA | 13 | TRBJ2-2 | TRBV5-1 | NA
CASDPDRAMETQYF | TGTGCCAGCGACCCCGACAGGGCAATGGAGACCCAGTACTTC | NA | 14 | TRBJ2-5 | TRBV2 | TRBD1
CASSGTDNGDTQYF | TGCGCCAGCAGCGGGACAGATAACGGAGATACGCAGTATTTT | NA | 14 | TRBJ2-3 | TRBV5-1 | TRBD1
CASSADTEQFF | TGTGCCAGCAGCGCGGACACTGAGCAGTTCTTC | NA | 11 | TRBJ2-1 | TRBV5-6 | NA
CASSSGTGSETQYF | TGCGCCAGCAGCTCCGGGACAGGGTCCGAGACCCAGTACTTC | NA | 14 | TRBJ2-5 | TRBV5-1 | TRBD1
CASSQDRSGYTF | TGTGCCAGCAGCCAAGACAGGAGCGGCTACACCTTC | NA | 12 | TRBJ1-2 | TRBV3-1 | NA
CASSLPGISYNEQFF | TGTGCCAGCAGCTTGCCAGGGATCTCCTACAATGAGCAGTTCTTC | NA | 15 | TRBJ2-1 | TRBV5-8 | NA
CSAPYRLRYGYTF | TGCAGTGCCCCCTACAGGCTACGCTATGGCTACACCTTC | NA | 13 | TRBJ1-2 | TRBV20-1 | NA
CATSRPGTGGSQPQHF | TGTGCCACCAGCAGACCCGGGACAGGGGGCAGTCAGCCCCAGCATTTT | NA | 16 | TRBJ1-5 | TRBV15 | TRBD1
CSVRDALYGYTF | TGCAGCGTCCGAGATGCACTCTATGGCTACACCTTC | once | 12 | TRBJ1-2 | TRBV29-1 | NA
CASSLGPGLGNNEQFF | TGTGCCAGCAGCTTGGGGCCGGGACTAGGGAACAATGAGCAGTTCTTC | NA | 16 | TRBJ2-1 | TRBV5-4 | TRBD2
CASSLGPSEAFF | TGTGCCAGCAGCTTAGGCCCGTCTGAAGCTTTCTTT | NA | 12 | TRBJ1-1 | TRBV7-9 | NA
CSVVWGSFGYTF | TGCAGCGTTGTTTGGGGTTCGTTTGGCTACACCTTC | NA | 12 | TRBJ1-2 | TRBV29-1 | NA
CASSLPAETQYF | TGTGCCAGCAGCTTACCTGCTGAGACCCAGTACTTC | NA | 12 | TRBJ2-5 | TRBV7-8 | NA
CSARDRAGSNQPQHF | TGCAGTGCTAGGGACAGGGCCGGTAGCAATCAGCCCCAGCATTTT | NA | 15 | TRBJ1-5 | TRBV20-1 | TRBD1
CASREGTGELFF | TGTGCCAGCAGGGAGGGTACCGGGGAGCTGTTTTTT | NA | 12 | TRBJ2-2 | TRBV25-1 | NA
CASGPAGSSYNEQFF | TGTGCCAGCGGACCGGCGGGAAGCTCCTACAATGAGCAGTTCTTC | NA | 15 | TRBJ2-1 | TRBV5-4 | NA
CSAREEQGRVTEAFF | TGCAGTGCTAGGGAAGAACAGGGGAGAGTAACTGAAGCTTTCTTT | NA | 15 | TRBJ1-1 | TRBV20-1 | TRBD1